The source of this TCR beta chain is a study of T cell clonotyping in hematopoietic cell transplantation (dated by TCRdb to about 2021). With regard to the full study: Pretransplant samples from recipients were collected after cytoreduction. Patient recruitment ran from 2015 to early 2017, and follow-up continued until late 2020 or death. The study collected 110 to 150 blood samples from 35 consecutive transplant recipients and their related donors. On the study overall, not on this receptor specifically: Broader TCR repertoire diversity after transplant was predicted by Inverse Simpson Index values from donors and from recipients before transplant. After transplant, TCR diversity in recipients dropped, and pathologically expanded clonotypes climbed progressively between day 30 and day 180. The sample size was limited, and CD4 and CD8 repertoire contributions could not be separated because cells were not sorted. Recipient repertoires showed only a small fraction of overlap with donor repertoires, and over 95% appeared de novo at the given depth.

On this clone itself: It has no known antigen specificity. Per-base quality was not reported, and no clone a single base away is much larger than it.

Trimming removed 5 bases from V and 2 bases from J; the gene matches leave 12 bases unexplained. The CDR1 and CDR2 encoded by the germline V gene (reference sequence) are SEHNR and FQNEAQ. Taken from cysteine to phenylalanine, the CDR3 has 17 residues. The sequence is cut down to CDR3 DNA, 51 bases in frame from base 1. TCR beta CDR3 regions were amplified from genomic DNA with the immunoSEQ assay, a bias-controlled multiplex PCR using V- and J-specific primers. In a second PCR step, the CDR3 amplicons were tagged with a proprietary barcode plus Illumina adapter sequences. CDR3 libraries were sequenced on an Illumina MiSeq instrument. In the authors' own workflow: Export and quality control were handled in immunoSEQ Analyzer 3.0, while downstream analyses relied on R Bioconductor and Immunarch. Only productive rearrangements in the normalized downsampled data set went into calculating the repertoire metrics. In the normalized cohort, clonotypes with more than 5 templates were defined as pathologically expanded. Repertoire diversity was measured with the Inverse Simpson Index. The non-normalized data set was used for CMV-specificity analyses so that all clonotypes could be captured. TCRdb holds this immuneACCESS table with in-frame rearrangements only. Some clones are missing; in checked studies, unresolved V genes explain under half, and the rest has no known cause. V, J and clone size reflect that table, while D and trimming were determined from the DNA. The sample contains some 76,000 clones, 95% to 97% of them found a single time. The top ten clones comprise roughly 1.7% of the sample.

The sample's time point, from its label and the paper: recipient sample about 28 days before transplant, after cytoreduction. Recipient blood was collected about 28 days before transplant and at days 30, 100 and 180 after transplant. Using Nuclei Lysis Solution, genomic DNA was extracted from unfractionated peripheral blood mononuclear cells that were either fresh or cryopreserved. The rearrangement joined TRBV7-9 to TRBJ2-7, with 10 junctional bases fitting TRBD2. The clonotype was recovered from a woman aged 45-65 years with acute myeloid leukemia. Some clones in this sample may be carry-over from other donors' samples. The sequenced sample was peripheral blood mononuclear cells, obtained before stem cell transplant. The DNA reads TGTGCCAGCAGCCATCAGCGGGAGGGCCTCCTGACCTACGAGCAGTACTTC. Its protein is CASSHQREGLLTYEQYF.